The 16 T cell receptor beta chains below come from one sample, sequenced in a study of OX40 agonist ivuxolimab in advanced cancers. TCRdb's copy holds only in-frame clones and misses some; the assay was immunoSEQ multiplex PCR. In the table there are 60,000 to 65,000 clones, 85% to 95% of which are singletons. The specimen was CD4+ or CD8+ T cells sorted from blood, collected in a trial of the OX40 agonist ivuxolimab. These receptors were obtained from an adult with an advanced solid tumor such as melanoma, head and neck, liver or kidney cancer.

The chain combines TRBV5-4 with TRBJ2-2; perhaps TRBD2 as D (5 bases). V was cut by 2 bases and J by 1 base, with 9 bases left in between. Germline CDR1 is SGHNT and CDR2 is YYREEE (reference sequence). There are 15 residues in the CDR3. CDR3 in DNA: TGTGCCAGCAGCTTAATTGAGGGGAACACCGGGGAGCTGTTTTTT. Protein: CASSLIEGNTGELFF.

The chain carries TRBV9 and TRBJ2-3; 8 bases are a match to TRBD2. The length of the CDR3 is 17 residues. V shed 3 bases and J 2 bases; nucleotides not matched to a gene: 11. CDR1 is SGDLS and CDR2 is YYNGEE in the germline V gene. For the CDR3, the DNA is TGTGCCAGCAGCGGGGGAGAGACTAGCGCAGTCACAGATACGCAGTATTTT. It codes for CASSGGETSAVTDTQYF.

The rearrangement links TRBV7-3 to TRBJ2-2, with D perhaps being TRBD1 or TRBD2 (5 bases each). The germline gives CDR1 SGHTA, CDR2 FQGTGA. V shed 5 bases and J shed 3 bases, with 13 bases lying between them. The CDR3 totals 15 residues. DNA for the CDR3: TGTGCCAGCAGCCCCTGGGGGACGGACACCGGGGAGCTGTTTTTT. It specifies CASSPWGTDTGELFF.

The gene calls are TRBV5-1 and TRBJ2-7; D not resolved. Germline assignment: CDR1 SGHRS and CDR2 YFSETQ. V shed 3 bases and J shed 3 bases, with 7 bases lying between them. This CDR3 has 12 residues. CDR3 sequence: CASSSPDYEQYF. CDR3 sequence (DNA): TGCGCCAGCAGCTCCCCTGACTACGAGCAGTACTTC.

The rearrangement joins TRBV7-9 to TRBJ2-6, with 8 bases matching TRBD1. Germline CDR1 SEHNR, CDR2 FQNEAQ (reference sequence). J was trimmed by 3 bases and V by 4 bases; bases with no gene match: 2. The CDR3 is 15 amino acids. The CDR3 spells CASSSTGDGANVLTF. CDR3 bases: TGTGCCAGCAGCTCGACAGGGGATGGGGCCAACGTCCTGACTTTC.

The chain couples TRBV6-6 to TRBJ1-4; D may be TRBD1 (5 bases). From germline, CDR1 is MNHNY and CDR2 SVGAGI (reference sequence). The germline V and J ends were trimmed by 0 bases and 4 bases, with 9 bases remaining between them. This CDR3 has 15 amino acids. The CDR3 loop reads CASSYSGQFNEKLFF. The CDR3 DNA reads TGTGCCAGCAGTTACTCGGGGCAGTTTAATGAAAAACTGTTTTTT.

The rearrangement links TRBV4-1 to TRBJ2-7; 14 bases agree with TRBD2. The CDR3 length is 15 residues. The J segment lost 3 bases and the V segment lost 4 bases, leaving 2 bases of the junction unmatched. CDR1 and CDR2 from the germline V gene are MGHRA and YSYEKL. The CDR3 DNA reads TGCGCCAGCAGCCGGGGGACTAGCGGGAGCTACGAGCAGTACTTC. Its translation: CASSRGTSGSYEQYF.

The rearrangement uses TRBV29-1 and TRBJ2-1, with 9 bases that match TRBD2. The germline V gene encodes CDR1 SQVTM and CDR2 ANQGSEA. Trimming cost V 2 bases and J 9 bases; bases outside gene matches: 8. The CDR3 totals 14 residues. CDR3 protein: CSVEPSGINGEQFF. CDR3 coding DNA: TGCAGCGTTGAACCTAGCGGGATAAATGGTGAGCAGTTCTTC.

The rearrangement uses TRBV5-8 and TRBJ2-7; D is ambiguous. Germline values: CDR1 SGHTS, CDR2 YDEGEE. Trimming took 3 bases from V and 0 from J, leaving 7 bases between them. The CDR3 has 13 amino acids. The CDR3 DNA sequence: TGTGCCAGCAGCTGGGCTAGCTCCTACGAGCAGTACTTC. Its protein product is CASSWASSYEQYF.

The chain couples TRBV5-1 to TRBJ2-3; 8 bases are a match to TRBD2. Germline assignment: CDR1 SGHRS and CDR2 YFSETQ. J lost 0 bases, V lost 1 base, and 1 base had no gene match. The CDR3 length is 15 residues. As DNA, the CDR3 is TGCGCCAGCAGCTTGCCTAGCGGGAGCACAGATACGCAGTATTTT. Its protein is CASSLPSGSTDTQYF.

This clone was recorded only once. This sequence joins TRBV7-6 and TRBJ2-7; D ambiguous. This CDR3 comprises 12 residues. Looked up from germline, CDR1 is SGHVS and CDR2 is FNYEAQ. V lost 3 bases, J lost 5 bases, and 8 bases lay in between. The CDR3 nucleotides are TGTGCCAGCAGCTTGACTCCCAACGAGCAGTACTTC. It translates to CASSLTPNEQYF.

V gene TRBV5-1 combines with J gene TRBJ2-7; D is possibly TRBD1 (5 bases). Trimming took off 1 base at V and 1 base at J, with 9 bases between the two ends. CDR1 SGHRS and CDR2 YFSETQ come from the germline V gene. The CDR3 is made up of 14 amino acids. CDR3: CASSLIQGSYEQYF. For the CDR3, the DNA is TGCGCCAGCAGCTTGATCCAGGGATCCTACGAGCAGTACTTC.

The J gene is TRBJ2-2, the V gene TRBV6-5; D unclear. V was cut by 6 bases and J by 1 base, with 3 bases left in between. CDR3 length: 12 residues. CDR1 MNHEY and CDR2 SVGAGI come from the germline V gene. Here the CDR3 DNA reads TGTGCCAGCAGCCAGAACACCGGGGAGCTGTTTTTT. As protein: CASSQNTGELFF.

The rearrangement links TRBV5-1 to TRBJ2-1, with TRBD1 matching over 8 bases. CDR1 is SGHRS, CDR2 YFSETQ, per germline. The CDR3 runs 12 residues. The trim removed 2 bases at V and 8 bases at J, leaving 0 bases unmatched. The CDR3 region has the DNA TGCGCCAGCAGCTTACAGGGGGATGAGCAGTTCTTC. It codes for CASSLQGDEQFF.

This chain links TRBV4-1 with TRBJ2-7, with D possibly called TRBD1 or TRBD2 (5 bases each). Germline CDR1 reads MGHRA; CDR2 reads YSYEKL. The CDR3 totals 15 residues. V lost 1 base to trimming and J lost 6 bases, with 16 bases between them. CDR3 sequence (DNA): TGCGCCAGCAGCCAAGTTAAGACAGCGGTCGGCGAGCAGTACTTC. The encoded protein is CASSQVKTAVGEQYF.

This clone was seen a single time. The rearrangement uses TRBV9 and TRBJ2-1; possibly TRBD2 for D (7 bases). CDR1 is SGDLS, CDR2 YYNGEE, per germline. The CDR3 length is 14 residues. Trimming pared 4 bases from V and 5 bases from J, leaving 13 bases between. CDR3 region: CASSLGGTNNEQFF. CDR3 nucleotides: TGTGCCAGCAGCCTAGGGGGGACTAACAATGAGCAGTTCTTC.